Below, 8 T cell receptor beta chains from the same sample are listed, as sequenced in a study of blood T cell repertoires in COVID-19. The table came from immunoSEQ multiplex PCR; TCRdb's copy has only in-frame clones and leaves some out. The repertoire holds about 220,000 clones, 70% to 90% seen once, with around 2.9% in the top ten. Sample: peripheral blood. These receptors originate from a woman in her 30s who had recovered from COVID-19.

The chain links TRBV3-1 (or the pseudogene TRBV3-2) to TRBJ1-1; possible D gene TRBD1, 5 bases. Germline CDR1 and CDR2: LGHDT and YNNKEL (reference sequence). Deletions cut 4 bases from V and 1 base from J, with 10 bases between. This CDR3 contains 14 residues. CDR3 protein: CASSPPRANTEAFF. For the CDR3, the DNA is TGTGCCAGCAGCCCCCCCAGGGCGAACACTGAAGCTTTCTTT.

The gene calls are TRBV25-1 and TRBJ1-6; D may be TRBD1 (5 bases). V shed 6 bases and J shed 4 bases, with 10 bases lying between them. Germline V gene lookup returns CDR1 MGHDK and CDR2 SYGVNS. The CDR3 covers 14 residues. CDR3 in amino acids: CASSLGTYNSPLHF. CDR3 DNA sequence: TGTGCCAGCAGCCTAGGGACTTATAATTCACCCCTCCACTTT.

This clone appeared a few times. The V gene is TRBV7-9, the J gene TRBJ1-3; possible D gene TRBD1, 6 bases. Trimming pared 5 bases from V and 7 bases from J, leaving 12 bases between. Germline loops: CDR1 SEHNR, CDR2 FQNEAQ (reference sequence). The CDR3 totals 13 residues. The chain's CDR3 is CASSTGLRNTIYF. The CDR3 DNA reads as TGTGCCAGCAGCACAGGGTTAAGGAACACCATATATTTT.

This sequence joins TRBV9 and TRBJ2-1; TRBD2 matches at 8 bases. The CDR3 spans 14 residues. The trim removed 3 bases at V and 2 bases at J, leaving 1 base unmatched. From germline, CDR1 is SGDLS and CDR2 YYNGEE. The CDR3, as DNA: TGTGCCAGCAGCGCGGGGGGGGCCTACAATGAGCAGTTCTTC. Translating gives CASSAGGAYNEQFF. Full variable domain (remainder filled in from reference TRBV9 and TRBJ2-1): DSGVTQTPKHLITATGQRVTLRCSPRSGDLSVYWYQQSLDQGLQFLIQYYNGEERAKGNILERFSAQQFPDLHSELNLSSLELGDSALYFCASSAGGAYNEQFFGPGTRLTVL.

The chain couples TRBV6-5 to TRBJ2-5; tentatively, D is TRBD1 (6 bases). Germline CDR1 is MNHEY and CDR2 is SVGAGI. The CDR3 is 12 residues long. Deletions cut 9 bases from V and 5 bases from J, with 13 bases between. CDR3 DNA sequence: TGTGCCAGTCACAGGGATTGGGAGACCCAGTACTTC. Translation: CASHRDWETQYF.

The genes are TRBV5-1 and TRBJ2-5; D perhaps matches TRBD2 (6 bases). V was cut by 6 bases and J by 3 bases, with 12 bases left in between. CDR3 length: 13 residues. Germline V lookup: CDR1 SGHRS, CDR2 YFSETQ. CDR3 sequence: CASKVSGEETQYF. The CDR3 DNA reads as TGCGCCAGCAAAGTATCGGGGGAAGAGACCCAGTACTTC. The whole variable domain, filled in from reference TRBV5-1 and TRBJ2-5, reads KAGVTQTPRYLIKTRGQQVTLSCSPISGHRSVSWYQQTPGQGLQFLFEYFSETQRNKGNFPGRFSGRQFSNSRSEMNVSTLELGDSALYLCASKVSGEETQYFGPGTRLLVL.

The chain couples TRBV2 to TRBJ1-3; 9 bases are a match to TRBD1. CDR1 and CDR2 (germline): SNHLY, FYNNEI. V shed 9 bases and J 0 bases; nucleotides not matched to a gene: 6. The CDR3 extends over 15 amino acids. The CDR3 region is CASTGQGTSGNTIYF. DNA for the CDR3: TGTGCCAGTACCGGACAGGGGACCTCTGGAAACACCATATATTTT.

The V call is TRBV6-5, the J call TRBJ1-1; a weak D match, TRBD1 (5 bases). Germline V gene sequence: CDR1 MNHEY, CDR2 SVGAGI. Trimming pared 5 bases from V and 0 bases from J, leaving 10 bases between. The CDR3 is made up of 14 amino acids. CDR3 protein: CASSSTTVNTEAFF. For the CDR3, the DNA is TGTGCCAGCAGTAGCACGACAGTGAACACTGAAGCTTTCTTT.